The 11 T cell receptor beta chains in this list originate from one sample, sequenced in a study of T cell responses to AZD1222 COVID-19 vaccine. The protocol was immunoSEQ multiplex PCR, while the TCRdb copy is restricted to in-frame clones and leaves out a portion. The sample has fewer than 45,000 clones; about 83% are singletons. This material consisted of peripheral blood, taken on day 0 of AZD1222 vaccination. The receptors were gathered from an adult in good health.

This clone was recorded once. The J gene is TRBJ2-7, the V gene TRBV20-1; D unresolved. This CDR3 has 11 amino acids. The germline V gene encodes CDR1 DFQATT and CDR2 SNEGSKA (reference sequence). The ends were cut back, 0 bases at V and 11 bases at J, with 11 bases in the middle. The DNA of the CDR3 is TGCAGTGCTAGAGATATCCAGGTGGAGTACTTC. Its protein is CSARDIQVEYF.

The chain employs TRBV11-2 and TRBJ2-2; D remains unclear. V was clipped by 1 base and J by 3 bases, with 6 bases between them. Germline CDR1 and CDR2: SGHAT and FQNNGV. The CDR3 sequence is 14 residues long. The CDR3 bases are TGTGCCAGCAGCTTAGGGGTGCACACCGGGGAGCTGTTTTTT. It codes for CASSLGVHTGELFF.

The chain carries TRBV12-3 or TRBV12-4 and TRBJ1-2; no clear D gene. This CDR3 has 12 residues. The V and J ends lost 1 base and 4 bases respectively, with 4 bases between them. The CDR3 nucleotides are TGTGCCAGCAGTTTAGAAGCCTATGGCTACACCTTC. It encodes CASSLEAYGYTF.

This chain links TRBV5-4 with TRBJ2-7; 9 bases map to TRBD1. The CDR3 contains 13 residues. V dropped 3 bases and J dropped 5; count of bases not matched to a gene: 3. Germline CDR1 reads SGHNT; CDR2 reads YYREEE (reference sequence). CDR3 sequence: CASSSRTGDEQYF. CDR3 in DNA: TGTGCCAGCAGCTCTCGGACAGGGGACGAGCAGTACTTC.

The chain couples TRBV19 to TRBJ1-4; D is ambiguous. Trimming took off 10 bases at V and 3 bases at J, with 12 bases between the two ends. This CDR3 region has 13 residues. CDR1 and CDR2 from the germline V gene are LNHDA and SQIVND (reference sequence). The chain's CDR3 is CATRAGSNEKLFF. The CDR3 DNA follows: TGTGCCACCCGGGCCGGCTCTAATGAAAAACTGTTTTTT.

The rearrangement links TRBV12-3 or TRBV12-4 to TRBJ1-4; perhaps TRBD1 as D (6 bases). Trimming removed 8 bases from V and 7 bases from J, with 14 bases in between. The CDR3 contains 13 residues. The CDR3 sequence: CASSGGGSEKLFF. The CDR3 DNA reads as TGTGCCAGCTCTGGCGGGGGCAGTGAAAAACTGTTTTTT.

The CDR3 sequence: CASSPMPQETQYF. CDR3 sequence (DNA): TGTGCCAGCAGCCCGATGCCCCAAGAGACCCAGTACTTC. The chain combines TRBV7-6 with TRBJ2-5, with no clear D. Germline values: CDR1 SGHVS, CDR2 FNYEAQ. The CDR3 runs 13 residues. V lost 5 bases and J lost 1, with 8 bases in between.

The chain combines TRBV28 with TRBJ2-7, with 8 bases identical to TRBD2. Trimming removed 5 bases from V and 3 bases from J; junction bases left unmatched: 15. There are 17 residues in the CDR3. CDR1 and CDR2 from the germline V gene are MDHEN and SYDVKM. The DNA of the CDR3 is TGTGCCAGCAGTGTAGTAATGTTAGCGGGAACGATCTACGAGCAGTACTTC. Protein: CASSVVMLAGTIYEQYF.

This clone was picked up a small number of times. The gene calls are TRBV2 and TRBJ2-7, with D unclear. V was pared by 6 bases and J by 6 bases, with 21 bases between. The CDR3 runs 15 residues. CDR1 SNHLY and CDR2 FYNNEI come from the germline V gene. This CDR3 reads CASRSRTATASEQYF. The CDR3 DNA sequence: TGTGCCAGCAGGTCCCGTACGGCTACCGCTTCCGAGCAGTACTTC.

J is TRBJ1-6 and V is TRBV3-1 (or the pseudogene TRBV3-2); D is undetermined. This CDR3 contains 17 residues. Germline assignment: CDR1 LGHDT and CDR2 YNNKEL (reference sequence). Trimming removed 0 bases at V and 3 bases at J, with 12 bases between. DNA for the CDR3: TGTGCCAGCAGCCAAGAGATCGCGACGGACTATAATTCACCCCTCCACTTT. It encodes CASSQEIATDYNSPLHF.

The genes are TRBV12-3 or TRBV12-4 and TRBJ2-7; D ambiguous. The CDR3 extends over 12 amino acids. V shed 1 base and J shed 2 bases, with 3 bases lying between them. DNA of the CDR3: TGTGCCAGCAGTTTAGGGACCTACGAGCAGTACTTC. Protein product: CASSLGTYEQYF.